In this sample, the clone carrying this T cell receptor (beta chain) turned up a few times. Antigen: not known. Other DNA sequences of this sample code for an identical CDR3. The sample is drawn from a study of shared clonotypes between healthy human individuals. Background on the study: CD8 memory received one plate per donor, CD8 naive two, CD4 memory three and CD4 naive three. General observations from the study: Clonotype sharing among donors was expected to depend on sequencing depth.

Only in-frame clones appear in the TCRdb table, and some are missing; sequencing was by immunoSEQ multiplex PCR. The sample consists of 2.5 million or so clones, around 90% of them appearing once. In germline, CDR1 is SEHNR, CDR2 FQNEAQ (reference sequence). The V and J ends lost 2 bases and 7 bases respectively, with 3 bases between them. The CDR3 is 11 amino acids. The specimen sequenced was naive CD4+ T cells sorted from blood. Sample subset: CD45RA+ positively selected. The TCR comes from a man aged 18 to 35 in good health. V usage is TRBV7-9 and J usage is TRBJ2-1, with D hard to call. The CDR3 DNA reads TGTGCCAGCAGCTTAAGAAATGAGCAGTTCTTC. Translation gives CASSLRNEQFF.